This T cell receptor beta chain was retrieved from a study of blood T cells in healthy people across ages. Study in general: With template switching, about one barcoded beta molecule was captured per two T cells. Overall study results and limits: More naive CD4+ cells and higher diversity marked long-lived donors relative to aged donors.

Combining a sample-barcoded 5' primer with a J-beta primer mix, a second PCR ran for about 6 to 11 cycles. Tags on each cDNA molecule came from a template-switch adaptor with 12 random nucleotides. TCRdb itself ran the 5' RACE reads through MiXCR, one entry per CDR3 protein. The sample holds 700,000 to 800,000 distinct CDR3 sequences; roughly 41% are singletons and the top ten take about 20%. Each donor's blood draw was 8.5 to 10 milliliters of peripheral blood. With respect to this clonotype: Antigen: not known.

What was sequenced was blood. The clonotype comes from a woman in her sixties or seventies in good health.

CDR3 coding DNA: TGTGCCAGCAGTTACTCCGGGGGAGGGGGCACTGAAGCTTTCTTT. This gives the protein CASSYSGGGGTEAFF. The V gene is TRBV6-5, the J gene TRBJ1-1; a possible D gene is TRBD1 (6 bases). The V gene's germline CDR1 is MNHEY and CDR2 SVGAGI. Trimming shortened V by 0 bases and J by 4 bases, and 12 bases separated the two germline ends. This CDR3 spans 15 amino acids.